Following are 10 T cell receptor beta chains from one sample sequenced in a study of identifying expanded T cells in peripheral blood. Measured with immunoSEQ multiplex PCR; TCRdb has only the in-frame clones, and not every one. The sample lists about 100,000 clones; over 80% were seen once. Specimen: blood. The receptors derive from a person between 18 and 75 years old in good health.

This chain joins TRBV19 and TRBJ2-7; a weak D match, TRBD1 (5 bases). CDR3 size: 15 residues. Trimming took off 5 bases at V and 2 bases at J, with 16 bases between the two ends. CDR1 is LNHDA and CDR2 is SQIVND in the germline V gene (reference sequence). The CDR3 coding sequence is TGTGCCAGTAGTTCCCCAGGGAAGGGCCCCTACGAGCAGTACTTC. Its protein is CASSSPGKGPYEQYF.

The rearrangement uses TRBV14 and TRBJ2-7; 7 bases are shared with TRBD1. Germline V lookup: CDR1 SGHDN, CDR2 FVKESK. This CDR3 region has 19 residues. V trimming: 1 base; J trimming: 3 bases; junction bases outside the gene matches: 18. The CDR3 sequence: CASSQGLAYWSGQYYEQYF. DNA of the CDR3: TGTGCCAGCAGCCAAGGGTTAGCTTATTGGTCGGGACAGTACTACGAGCAGTACTTC.

The CDR3 DNA sequence: TGTGCCAGCAGTTTACGCGCCACCGGGACTAGCGGGAGGGCCGGGGAGCTGTTTTTT. Translation gives CASSLRATGTSGRAGELFF. This rearrangement joins TRBV28 to TRBJ2-2; 16 bases are a match to TRBD2. This CDR3 has 19 residues. Trimming at V came to 2 bases and at J to 6 bases, leaving 9 bases not matched to a gene. Per germline, CDR1 MDHEN and CDR2 SYDVKM.

This clone came up once. The chain recombines TRBV5-1 with TRBJ2-5; TRBD1 aligns across 9 bases. The CDR3 sequence is 17 residues long. With V trimmed by 2 bases and J by 5 bases, 13 bases remained unmatched. Germline V lookup: CDR1 SGHRS, CDR2 YFSETQ. The CDR3 here is CASSFRPTGGFQETQYF. CDR3 bases: TGCGCCAGCAGCTTTCGCCCGACAGGGGGTTTTCAGGAGACCCAGTACTTC.

The rearrangement joins TRBV6-1 to TRBJ1-1; weak D call: TRBD1 (5 bases). Between the trimmed V and J ends, which lost 4 bases and 0 bases, there was a span of 18 bases. This CDR3 region has 17 residues. Germline CDR1 is MNHNS and CDR2 is SASEGT. The CDR3 here is CASSVVDGGPMNTEAFF. CDR3 coding DNA: TGTGCCAGCAGTGTAGTCGATGGGGGTCCCATGAACACTGAAGCTTTCTTT.

The V and J genes are TRBV7-9 and TRBJ2-1; 11 bases align to TRBD2. J was trimmed by 2 bases and V by 5 bases; bases with no gene match: 8. The length of the CDR3 is 17 residues. CDR1 is SEHNR, CDR2 FQNEAQ, per germline (reference sequence). The CDR3 protein is CASSPSPTSGTYNEQFF. CDR3 DNA sequence: TGTGCCAGCAGCCCCTCCCCGACTAGCGGGACCTACAATGAGCAGTTCTTC.

The chain combines TRBV4-2 with TRBJ1-1; D is uncertain. V lost 0 bases and J 5 bases, leaving 7 bases between the germline ends. Germline CDR1 reads LGHNA; CDR2 reads YNFKEQ. CDR3 size: 13 residues. The CDR3 here is CASSQERRTEAFF. Here the CDR3 DNA reads TGTGCCAGCAGCCAAGAAAGGCGGACTGAAGCTTTCTTT.

This sequence joins TRBV9 and TRBJ2-2, with 13 bases lining up with TRBD2. Germline CDR1 reads SGDLS; CDR2 reads YYNGEE. This CDR3 is 17 amino acids long. J lost 2 bases, V lost 4 bases, and 5 bases had no gene match. The CDR3 reads CASSRTSGGLNTGELFF. The CDR3, as DNA: TGTGCCAGCAGCAGGACTAGCGGGGGCCTAAACACCGGGGAGCTGTTTTTT.

The rearrangement uses TRBV4-1 and TRBJ1-2; 8 bases align to TRBD1. CDR1 MGHRA and CDR2 YSYEKL come from the germline V gene. V lost 5 bases to trimming and J lost 4 bases; unmatched junction nucleotides: 9. The CDR3 loop spans 15 amino acids. The CDR3 is CASSVTTGVVYGYTF. The CDR3 coding sequence is TGCGCCAGCAGCGTCACGACAGGGGTGGTCTATGGCTACACCTTC.

The rearrangement links TRBV2 to TRBJ1-5; 9 nucleotides align to TRBD1. Unmatched junction bases numbered 8, after V lost 6 bases and J lost 5 bases. The CDR3 has 15 residues. Germline V gene data show CDR1 as SNHLY and CDR2 as FYNNEI. Here the CDR3 reads CASRDNRGLDQPQHF. The CDR3 nucleotides are TGTGCCAGCAGGGATAACAGGGGGCTGGATCAGCCCCAGCATTTT.